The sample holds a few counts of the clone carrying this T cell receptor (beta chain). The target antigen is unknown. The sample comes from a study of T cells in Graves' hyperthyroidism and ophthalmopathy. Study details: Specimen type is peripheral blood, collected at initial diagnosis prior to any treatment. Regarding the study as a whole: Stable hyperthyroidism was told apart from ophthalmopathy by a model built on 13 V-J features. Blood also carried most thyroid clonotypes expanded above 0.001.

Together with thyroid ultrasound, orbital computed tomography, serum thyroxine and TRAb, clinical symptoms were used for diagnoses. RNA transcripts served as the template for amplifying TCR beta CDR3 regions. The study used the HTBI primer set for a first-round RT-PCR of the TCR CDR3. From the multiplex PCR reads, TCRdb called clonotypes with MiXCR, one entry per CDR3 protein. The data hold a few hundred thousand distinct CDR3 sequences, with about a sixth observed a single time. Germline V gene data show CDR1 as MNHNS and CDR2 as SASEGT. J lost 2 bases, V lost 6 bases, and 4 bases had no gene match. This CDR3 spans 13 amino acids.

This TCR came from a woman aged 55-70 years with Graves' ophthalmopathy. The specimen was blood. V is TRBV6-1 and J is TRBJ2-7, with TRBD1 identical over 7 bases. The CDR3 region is CASRWDSTYEQYF. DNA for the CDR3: TGTGCCAGCAGGTGGGACAGCACCTACGAGCAGTACTTC.